The TCR beta chain under discussion was sequenced for a study of blood T cell repertoires in COVID-19. The authors' processing: The authors estimated nucleated cell counts from reference gene primer amplification. Clones were read by immunoSEQ multiplex PCR, and TCRdb kept only the in-frame ones, dropping some. V, J and clone size reflect that table, while D and trimming were determined from the DNA. The top ten hold roughly 1.7% of the sample, which has under 400,000 clones, approximately 89% seen once. V shed 5 bases and J shed 4 bases, with 11 bases lying between them. From germline, CDR1 is LNHNV and CDR2 YYDKDF (reference sequence). The CDR3 totals 14 residues.

Source material: peripheral blood. The TCR originated in a woman in her twenties or thirties with COVID-19, enrolled during active disease. The V gene is TRBV15, the J gene TRBJ2-2, with D tentatively TRBD1 (6 bases). In nucleotides, the CDR3 is TGTGCCACCAGCCAGATAGGGGGCACCGGGGAGCTGTTTTTT. It translates to CATSQIGGTGELFF.